Included here is one T cell receptor beta chain sequence, with context. The repertoire was sequenced with immunoSEQ multiplex PCR; TCRdb's copy has only in-frame clones and lacks some. The data contain 150,000 to 190,000 clones, about 80% of them seen just once; the ten biggest clones take up approximately 0.5%. There are 16 residues in the CDR3. With V trimmed by 2 bases and J by 2 bases, 7 bases remained unmatched. CDR1 is MNHEY and CDR2 is SVGEGT in the germline V gene. These data belong to a study of blood T cell repertoires in COVID-19. Study details: Sites in the United States, Italy and Spain provided acute and convalescent COVID-19 samples. Sample material is recorded as cDNA or gDNA derived from T cells, B-cell-depleted T cells, or PBMCs.

The gene calls are TRBV6-2 or TRBV6-3 and TRBJ2-7, with 9 bases that match TRBD2. Sequencing used peripheral blood. The TCR sequence derives from a man between 60 and 70 years old with acute or convalescent COVID-19. The CDR3 protein is CASSYGASGVTYEQYF. CDR3 nucleotides: TGTGCCAGCAGTTACGGCGCTAGCGGGGTTACCTACGAGCAGTACTTC.